This T cell receptor beta chain was sequenced in a study of blood T cell repertoires in COVID-19. Study context: The analysed material was cDNA or gDNA that came from T cells, B-cell-depleted T cells, or PBMCs.

Only in-frame clones appear in the TCRdb table, and some are missing; sequencing was by immunoSEQ multiplex PCR. This table has fewer than 250,000 clones, 70% to 80% appearing once. CDR3 size: 14 residues. Germline lookup yields CDR1 SGHNT and CDR2 YENEEA. V was pared by 5 bases and J by 2 bases, with 5 bases of the junction left unmatched. Sequencing was done on a sample of peripheral blood. This sequence originates from a woman in her forties or fifties with acute or convalescent COVID-19. The chain is built from TRBV11-3 and TRBJ1-1; 7 nucleotides match TRBD1. CDR3 sequence: CASSPGGRNTEAFF. CDR3 nucleotides: TGTGCCAGCAGCCCAGGGGGTCGAAACACTGAAGCTTTCTTT. Filled out from reference TRBV11-3 and TRBJ1-1, the complete variable domain reads EAGVVQSPRYKIIEKKQPVAFWCNPISGHNTLYWYLQNLGQGPELLIRYENEEAVDDSQLPKDRFSAERLKGVDSTLKIQPAELGDSAVYLCASSPGGRNTEAFFGQGTRLTVV.